Listed here are 23 T cell receptor beta chains from one sample, sequenced in a study of OX40 agonist ivuxolimab in advanced cancers. Profiled with immunoSEQ multiplex PCR; TCRdb holds only in-frame clones, not every one. The sample has about 67,000 clones; roughly 85% are singletons. Sequencing used CD4+ or CD8+ T cells sorted from blood, obtained in a trial of the OX40 agonist ivuxolimab. The receptors shown here come from an adult with an advanced solid tumor such as melanoma, head and neck, liver or kidney cancer.

This clone was found once. The gene calls are TRBV21-1 and TRBJ2-5; the listed D gene, TRBD2, was not tested against the DNA. TRBV21-1 is annotated as a pseudogene. The CDR3 consists of 17 residues. The CDR3 DNA sequence: TGTGCCAGCAGCAAGGCCCCCGGGCGGGGGGTCCAAGAGACCCAGTACTTC. This encodes CASSKAPGRGVQETQYF.

V is TRBV2 and J is TRBJ2-1; D is ambiguous. The CDR3 is made up of 11 amino acids. V was shortened by 2 bases and J by 6 bases, with 2 bases between the two germline ends. Per the germline V gene, CDR1 is SNHLY and CDR2 is FYNNEI. CDR3 nucleotide sequence: TGTGCCAGCAGTGAAAGCAATGAGCAGTTCTTC. This translates into CASSESNEQFF. The whole variable domain, remainder taken from reference TRBV2 and TRBJ2-1, is EPEVTQTPSHQVTQMGQEVILRCVPISNHLYFYWYRQILGQKVEFLVSFYNNEISEKSEIFDDQFSVERPDGSNFTLKIRSTKLEDSAMYFCASSESNEQFFGPGTRLTVL.

The table lists this clone with a few counts. This chain uses TRBV4-1 with TRBJ1-5; no definite D call. V was clipped by 0 bases and J by 0 bases, with 3 bases between them. The CDR3 consists of 14 residues. The germline gives CDR1 MGHRA, CDR2 YSYEKL. CDR3 sequence: CASSQEYSNQPQHF. Here the CDR3 DNA reads TGCGCCAGCAGCCAAGAGTATAGCAATCAGCCCCAGCATTTT.

The genes are TRBV5-1 and TRBJ1-1, with 10 bases aligning to TRBD1. The CDR3 runs to 15 residues. The V gene's germline CDR1 is SGHRS and CDR2 YFSETQ. V lost 5 bases, J lost 4 bases, and 8 bases stayed unmatched. CDR3 sequence: CASRVQGTGVTEAFF. In DNA, the CDR3 is TGCGCCAGCAGGGTTCAGGGGACAGGGGTCACTGAAGCTTTCTTT.

The CDR3 DNA reads as TGTGCCAGCAGTTTCACAGGGGACGAGCAGTACTTC. It translates to CASSFTGDEQYF. The rearrangement uses TRBV28 and TRBJ2-7; TRBD1 agrees at 7 bases. There are 12 residues in the CDR3. Germline lookup yields CDR1 MDHEN and CDR2 SYDVKM. V was pared by 3 bases and J by 5 bases, with 1 base of the junction left unmatched.

This clone has just a few counts. This chain links TRBV18 with TRBJ1-1, with a tentative D call TRBD1 (6 bases). Germline V gene lookup returns CDR1 KGHSH and CDR2 LQKENI. Between the trimmed V and J ends, which lost 0 bases and 2 bases, there was a span of 13 bases. This CDR3 is built from 16 residues. The CDR3 sequence is CASSPPSTGSNTEAFF. The CDR3 DNA follows: TGTGCCAGCTCACCACCCTCGACAGGCTCTAACACTGAAGCTTTCTTT.

The V call is TRBV30, the J call TRBJ2-7, with a possible D match to TRBD2 (6 bases). CDR3 length: 12 amino acids. V lost 6 bases and J 6 bases, leaving 15 bases between the germline ends. The germline V gene encodes CDR1 GTSNPN and CDR2 SVGIG (reference sequence). CDR3: CACHGEEGEQYF. Here the CDR3 DNA reads TGTGCCTGCCATGGGGAGGAGGGCGAGCAGTACTTC.

The rearrangement joins TRBV6-5 to TRBJ2-5; D is unresolved. Germline V CDR1 and CDR2: MNHEY, SVGAGI. The CDR3 loop spans 13 amino acids. V dropped 5 bases and J dropped 0 bases, with 7 bases sitting between them. CDR3 sequence: CASSVTHQETQYF. The CDR3 DNA reads as TGTGCCAGCAGTGTGACCCACCAAGAGACCCAGTACTTC.

This clone has a handful of counts. J is TRBJ2-2 and V is TRBV4-3; D may match TRBD1 or TRBD2 (5 bases each). In germline, CDR1 is LGHNA, CDR2 YSLEER. The CDR3 sequence is 16 residues long. V dropped 2 bases and J dropped 3 bases, with 13 bases sitting between them. DNA of the CDR3: TGCGCCAGCAGCCAAAGGGACGGCCACTACACCGGGGAGCTGTTTTTT. Its translation: CASSQRDGHYTGELFF.

The chain joins TRBV19 to TRBJ2-5; D possibly corresponds to TRBD2 (7 bases). The V end was cut by 10 bases, the J end by 6 bases, with 21 bases between. The CDR3 spans 14 residues. Germline CDR1 and CDR2: LNHDA and SQIVND (reference sequence). The CDR3 region has the DNA TGTGCCACCTCTACCGGTTCGGGGGGCAAGACCCAGTACTTC. This encodes CATSTGSGGKTQYF.

The chain is built from TRBV5-6 and TRBJ1-4; D possibly corresponds to TRBD1 (6 bases). V was shortened by 4 bases and J by 7 bases, with 20 bases between the two germline ends. The CDR3 covers 16 residues. Germline V gene sequence: CDR1 SGHDT, CDR2 YYEEEE. The CDR3 loop reads CASSPLSEGGGEKLFF. CDR3 bases: TGTGCCAGCAGCCCTCTCTCAGAGGGGGGAGGTGAAAAACTGTTTTTT. The whole variable domain, remainder taken from reference TRBV5-6 and TRBJ1-4, is DAGVTQSPTHLIKTRGQQVTLRCSPKSGHDTVSWYQQALGQGPQFIFQYYEEEERQRGNFPDRFSGHQFPNYSSELNVNALLLGDSALYLCASSPLSEGGGEKLFFGSGTQLSVL.

The CDR3 DNA follows: TGTGCCAGTAGTATCGACAGGGAAGGGTACGAGCAGTACTTC. Its protein product is CASSIDREGYEQYF. The chain employs TRBV19 and TRBJ2-7; 7 nucleotides line up with TRBD1. The ends lost 3 bases at V and 4 bases at J; junction bases unmatched: 6. The V gene's germline CDR1 is LNHDA and CDR2 SQIVND (reference sequence). This CDR3 has 14 residues.

The chain is built from TRBV7-9 and TRBJ1-1, with D perhaps matching TRBD1 (6 bases). CDR1 and CDR2 (germline): SEHNR, FQNEAQ (reference sequence). The CDR3 is 13 amino acids. Trimming shortened V by 3 bases and J by 6 bases, and 11 bases separated the two germline ends. CDR3 DNA sequence: TGTGCCAGCAGCTTTAACAGGGACGCTGAAGCTTTCTTT. Translation: CASSFNRDAEAFF. Together with reference TRBV7-9 and TRBJ1-1, the CDR3 gives the full variable domain: DTGVSQNPRHKITKRGQNVTFRCDPISEHNRLYWYRQTLGQGPEFLTYFQNEAQLEKSRLLSDRFSAERPKGSFSTLEIQRTEQGDSAMYLCASSFNRDAEAFFGQGTRLTVV.

The V call is TRBV2, the J call TRBJ2-2; the match to TRBD2 covers 8 bases. CDR1 and CDR2 (germline): SNHLY, FYNNEI. The CDR3 has 15 amino acids. V trimming: 6 bases; J trimming: 4 bases; junction bases outside the gene matches: 7. The CDR3 region is CASRVSGGITGELFF. The CDR3 nucleotides read TGTGCCAGCAGGGTATCGGGGGGGATCACCGGGGAGCTGTTTTTT.

This sequence joins TRBV7-6 and TRBJ2-3, with a possible D match to TRBD2 (6 bases). Trimming cost V 5 bases and J 1 base, with 13 bases left between them. There are 15 residues in the CDR3. The germline gives CDR1 SGHVS, CDR2 FNYEAQ. The CDR3 nucleotides are TGTGCCAGCAGCGTACAGCGCGGGGGCACAGATACGCAGTATTTT. Its protein is CASSVQRGGTDTQYF.

V gene TRBV28 combines with J gene TRBJ1-3; weak D call: TRBD1 (5 bases). This CDR3 is 14 amino acids long. V lost 7 bases and J lost 5, with 15 bases in between. Germline-derived CDR1 and CDR2 are MDHEN and SYDVKM. In nucleotides, the CDR3 is TGTGCCAGCATCGAATTCGGGGGGAGAAACACCATATATTTT. It is translated as CASIEFGGRNTIYF.

This chain links TRBV29-1 with TRBJ2-6; D unclear. V lost 4 bases to trimming and J lost 3 bases, with 4 bases between them. The CDR3 has 12 residues. Germline V CDR1 and CDR2: SQVTM, ANQGSEA. The CDR3 DNA sequence: TGCAGCGTTGGGGGTGGGGCCAACGTCCTGACTTTC. This encodes CSVGGGANVLTF.

The V gene is TRBV6-1, the J gene TRBJ2-5, with 9 bases aligning to TRBD2. The CDR3 sequence is 17 residues long. Germline V gene lookup returns CDR1 MNHNS and CDR2 SASEGT. The ends lost 3 bases at V and 2 bases at J; junction bases unmatched: 10. The CDR3 sequence is CASSDEMTSGGQETQYF. CDR3 DNA: TGTGCCAGCAGTGACGAGATGACTAGCGGAGGGCAAGAGACCCAGTACTTC.

The rearrangement links TRBV18 to TRBJ2-5; 7 nucleotides align to TRBD2. V dropped 6 bases and J dropped 1; count of bases not matched to a gene: 5. CDR3 length equals 14 residues. Germline CDR1 reads KGHSH; CDR2 reads LQKENI. The CDR3 is CASSLTSAQETQYF. The CDR3 DNA sequence: TGTGCCAGCTCCCTAACTAGCGCCCAAGAGACCCAGTACTTC.

This sequence joins TRBV30 and TRBJ2-7; 10 bases agree with TRBD2. The germline V gene encodes CDR1 GTSNPN and CDR2 SVGIG (reference sequence). The CDR3 loop spans 14 amino acids. Trimming took 0 bases from V and 5 from J; bases not matched to a gene: 4. This CDR3 is CAWSVTSGNNEQYF. The CDR3 region has the DNA TGTGCCTGGAGTGTAACTAGCGGGAATAACGAGCAGTACTTC.

The chain uses TRBV30 and TRBJ2-5, with no clear D. The closer fit of TRBJ2-7 to the DNA end suggests the J call may be wrong. The CDR3 contains 10 residues. Germline CDR1 is GTSNPN and CDR2 is SVGIG (reference sequence). The CDR3 sequence: CAWTSCEQYF. The CDR3 bases are TGTGCCTGGACTTCATGCGAGCAGTACTTC.

CDR3 nucleotide sequence: TGTGCCAGCAAGTTCGGTAGCGGGGGGAAGAATGAGCAGTTCTTC. The encoded protein is CASKFGSGGKNEQFF. The chain is built from TRBV28 and TRBJ2-1; 10 nucleotides agree with TRBD2. The CDR3 is 15 residues long. CDR1 is MDHEN, CDR2 SYDVKM, per germline. V shed 7 bases and J 7 bases; nucleotides not matched to a gene: 10.

The V gene is TRBV19, the J gene TRBJ1-1; D is uncertain. CDR1 is LNHDA, CDR2 SQIVND, per germline (reference sequence). V lost 5 bases and J 1 base, leaving 5 bases between the germline ends. This CDR3 is built from 12 residues. As DNA, the CDR3 is TGTGCCAGTAGTTTTACGAACACTGAAGCTTTCTTT. Its translation: CASSFTNTEAFF.